These 28 T cell receptor beta chains were sequenced from one sample in a study of technical replicates of blood from a handful of donors. Method: immunoSEQ multiplex PCR; TCRdb's copy keeps in-frame clones and lacks some. In the table there are some 30,000 clones, 85% to 95% of which are singletons. The sequencing sample was made of PBMCs. These receptors came from a human donor in good health. Some clones in this sample may be carry-over from other donors' samples.

The gene calls are TRBV6-5 and TRBJ2-3; weak D call: TRBD1 (5 bases). Germline-derived CDR1 and CDR2 are MNHEY and SVGAGI. The germline V and J ends were trimmed by 6 bases and 1 base, with 11 bases remaining between them. This CDR3 has 14 amino acids. In DNA form, the CDR3 reads TGTGCCAGCAGCAACAGGAGAGGCACAGATACGCAGTATTTT. Its protein is CASSNRRGTDTQYF.

The chain combines TRBV6-1 with TRBJ2-1; no clear D gene. CDR3 length equals 13 residues. Trimming removed 3 bases at V and 10 bases at J, with 13 bases between. Germline V gives CDR1 MNHNS, CDR2 SASEGT. The DNA of the CDR3 is TGTGCCAGCAGTGATATAGCCGGCGACGAGCAGTTCTTC. It is translated as CASSDIAGDEQFF.

The chain couples TRBV6-5 to TRBJ2-7; 8 nucleotides line up with TRBD2. The CDR3 runs 16 residues. Germline CDR1 MNHEY, CDR2 SVGAGI. Trimming removed 0 bases from V and 6 bases from J; junction bases left unmatched: 10. CDR3 bases: TGTGCCAGCAGTTACTCGACGGCTAGCGGGTTGGGCGAGCAGTACTTC. Translation: CASSYSTASGLGEQYF.

CDR3 nucleotides: TGTGCCAGCAGGACAGGGGTGGAGAACACTGAAGCTTTCTTT. Residues: CASRTGVENTEAFF. The V and J genes are TRBV6-5 and TRBJ1-1, with 8 bases fitting TRBD1. Losses at the gene ends were 6 bases for V and 1 base for J; bases not matched to a gene: 4. There are 14 residues in the CDR3. Per germline, CDR1 MNHEY and CDR2 SVGAGI.

This chain connects TRBV4-1 to TRBJ2-3; D gene unclear. The CDR3 totals 15 residues. Germline CDR1 MGHRA, CDR2 YSYEKL. Trimming left V 1 base short and J 5 bases short, with 13 bases between. CDR3: CASSQGLSIGDTQYF. The CDR3 coding sequence is TGCGCCAGCAGCCAAGGCCTCAGTATTGGAGATACGCAGTATTTT.

CDR3 protein: CASSDRQTYSYEQYF. In nucleotides, the CDR3 is TGTGCCAGCAGTGACCGACAGACTTACTCCTACGAGCAGTACTTC. The V call is TRBV6-1, the J call TRBJ2-7; possibly TRBD1 for D (5 bases). The CDR3 consists of 15 residues. Trimming left V 3 bases short and J 0 bases short, with 12 bases between. Germline V gene lookup returns CDR1 MNHNS and CDR2 SASEGT.

The rearrangement links TRBV5-1 to TRBJ2-6; no firm D call. This CDR3 is built from 16 residues. Germline V gene lookup returns CDR1 SGHRS and CDR2 YFSETQ. V shed 3 bases and J shed 5 bases, with 15 bases lying between them. The CDR3 reads CASSSDAVSRANVLTF. In nucleotides, the CDR3 is TGCGCCAGCAGCTCAGACGCGGTCTCGAGGGCCAACGTCCTGACTTTC.

The V gene is TRBV7-7, the J gene TRBJ2-1; a possible D gene is TRBD2 (6 bases). With 5 bases removed from V and 4 bases from J, the gap between germline ends came to 15 bases. Germline V gene data show CDR1 as SSHAT and CDR2 as FNYEAQ (reference sequence). The CDR3 has 15 amino acids. The CDR3 loop reads CASSLSEGQYNEQFF. The CDR3 DNA sequence: TGTGCCAGCAGCCTATCGGAGGGGCAATACAATGAGCAGTTCTTC.

The gene calls are TRBV27 and TRBJ2-1, with TRBD2 as a possible D gene (6 bases). Germline V CDR1 and CDR2: MNHEY, SMNVEV (reference sequence). The ends were cut back, 3 bases at V and 7 bases at J, with 10 bases in the middle. This CDR3 has 13 residues. The CDR3 DNA is TGTGCCAGCAGTTTCGCGGGAAGTAATGAGCAGTTCTTC. As protein: CASSFAGSNEQFF.

The V and J genes are TRBV19 and TRBJ2-7; 11 bases fit TRBD2. The CDR3 spans 14 residues. V was clipped by 5 bases and J by 4 bases; unmatched bases: 4. CDR1 and CDR2 (germline): LNHDA, SQIVND (reference sequence). DNA of the CDR3: TGTGCCAGTAGTGTGACTAGCGGGACTTACGAGCAGTACTTC. Translated, it gives CASSVTSGTYEQYF.

V is TRBV6-5 and J is TRBJ1-5, with 7 nucleotides matching TRBD1. Looked up from germline, CDR1 is MNHEY and CDR2 is SVGAGI. V gave up 5 bases and J gave up 3 bases; unmatched junction bases: 1. CDR3 length: 13 amino acids. The CDR3 loop is CASSDRVNQPQHF. The CDR3 DNA is TGTGCCAGCAGTGACAGGGTCAATCAGCCCCAGCATTTT.

The gene calls are TRBV5-1 and TRBJ2-7, with D perhaps TRBD2 (5 bases). CDR3 length equals 15 residues. Trimming stripped 3 bases from V and 1 base from J, with 14 bases between. Germline CDR1 is SGHRS and CDR2 is YFSETQ. The CDR3 sequence: CASSSYAGPSYEQYF. As DNA, the CDR3 is TGCGCCAGCAGCTCTTATGCGGGTCCATCCTACGAGCAGTACTTC.

This rearrangement joins TRBV15 to TRBJ1-5, with 7 bases matching TRBD1. The V and J ends lost 0 bases and 7 bases, in that order; junction bases with no gene match: 6. The CDR3 runs 15 residues. Germline CDR1 is LNHNV and CDR2 is YYDKDF (reference sequence). The CDR3 DNA sequence: TGTGCCACCAGCAGAGATAGACAGGGCCCCCAGCCCCAGCATTTT. It encodes CATSRDRQGPQPQHF.

This clone was detected once. This chain connects TRBV19 to TRBJ1-2, with 10 bases identical to TRBD1. Germline CDR1 LNHDA, CDR2 SQIVND (reference sequence). CDR3 length: 15 amino acids. V lost 6 bases and J lost 5; bases outside the gene matches: 9. The CDR3 loop reads CASRTRQGAWYGYTF. The CDR3 DNA reads as TGTGCCAGTAGGACCAGACAGGGGGCGTGGTATGGCTACACCTTC.

This chain connects TRBV6-1 to TRBJ1-1; TRBD1 matches 10 bases. Trimming removed 6 bases from V and 3 bases from J; junction bases left unmatched: 1. The length of the CDR3 is 13 residues. In germline, CDR1 is MNHNS, CDR2 SASEGT. The CDR3 DNA reads as TGTGCCAGCAGGGACAGGGGGTACACTGAAGCTTTCTTT. Its protein is CASRDRGYTEAFF.

This chain links TRBV5-1 with TRBJ2-7; the match to TRBD1 covers 7 bases. With 4 bases clipped from V and 0 bases from J, the junction kept 7 bases outside the gene matches. Germline assignment: CDR1 SGHRS and CDR2 YFSETQ. The CDR3 is 15 amino acids. The DNA of the CDR3 is TGCGCCAGCAGCGGGATGACAGGGAACTCCTACGAGCAGTACTTC. This encodes CASSGMTGNSYEQYF.

This clone was seen a few times. V is TRBV6-5 and J is TRBJ1-1; D is uncertain. V was trimmed by 7 bases and J by 1 base, leaving 10 bases between them. Germline assignment: CDR1 MNHEY and CDR2 SVGAGI. This CDR3 has 13 residues. For the CDR3, the DNA is TGTGCCAGCAACCGGGATGGGAACACTGAAGCTTTCTTT. Its protein is CASNRDGNTEAFF.

This chain connects TRBV10-3 to TRBJ2-3, with 8 bases lining up with TRBD1. V shed 0 bases, J shed 1 base, and the junction held 12 bases outside the gene matches. Looked up from germline, CDR1 is ENHRY and CDR2 is SYGVKD. The CDR3 runs 19 residues. This CDR3 is CAISESLVFRTGRTDTQYF. The CDR3 nucleotides are TGTGCCATCAGTGAGTCGCTGGTCTTCCGGACAGGGCGCACAGATACGCAGTATTTT.

The chain has TRBV6-1 and TRBJ2-1; D is possibly TRBD1 (5 bases). Germline CDR1 is MNHNS and CDR2 is SASEGT. V was cut by 8 bases and J by 5 bases, with 13 bases left in between. The CDR3 is 13 residues long. The CDR3 loop is CASVRSGNNEQFF. In nucleotides, the CDR3 is TGTGCCAGCGTCCGATCAGGGAACAATGAGCAGTTCTTC.

This clone was counted only a few times. The chain recombines TRBV7-8 with TRBJ2-7; the match to TRBD1 covers 10 bases. The CDR3 runs to 15 residues. The J segment lost 5 bases and the V segment lost 1 base, leaving 5 bases of the junction unmatched. Germline V gene sequence: CDR1 SGHVS, CDR2 FQNEAQ. The CDR3 region has the DNA TGTGCCAGCAGCTTAGTGCTGGGGACAGGGGACGAGCAGTACTTC. Residues: CASSLVLGTGDEQYF.

The chain uses TRBV21-1 and TRBJ1-5; the D segment call TRBD1 is taken from the table without a DNA check. TRBV21-1 represents a pseudogene. The CDR3 is 17 residues long. CDR3 DNA sequence: TGTGCCAGCAGCAACAGTGACAGGGGGGGTCCCAATCAGCCCCAGCATTTT. It codes for CASSNSDRGGPNQPQHF.

The chain links TRBV6-4 to TRBJ2-2, with unresolved D. The CDR3 runs to 16 residues. V shed 0 bases and J shed 0 bases, with 8 bases lying between them. Germline assignment: CDR1 MRHNA and CDR2 SNTAGT. This CDR3 reads CASSDSGSANTGELFF. The CDR3 DNA is TGTGCCAGCAGTGACTCCGGGTCGGCGAACACCGGGGAGCTGTTTTTT.

This sequence joins TRBV18 and TRBJ2-7, with 13 bases fitting TRBD2. The germline V gene has CDR1 KGHSH and CDR2 LQKENI. Trimming removed 4 bases from V and 0 bases from J; junction bases left unmatched: 3. The CDR3 has 16 residues. CDR3 coding DNA: TGTGCCAGCTCACGGGGACTAGCGGGATCCTCCTACGAGCAGTACTTC. Amino acid sequence: CASSRGLAGSSYEQYF.

CDR3 sequence (DNA): TGTGCCAGCAGCCAAAATCGAGGACTAGAAAATAATGAGCAGTTCTTC. Amino acid sequence: CASSQNRGLENNEQFF. V and J are TRBV4-2 and TRBJ2-1; 7 bases map to TRBD2. The length of the CDR3 is 16 residues. Germline V gene lookup returns CDR1 LGHNA and CDR2 YNFKEQ. V shed 2 bases, J shed 7 bases, and the junction held 11 bases outside the gene matches.

The chain employs TRBV29-1 and TRBJ2-3, with 12 bases that match TRBD2. The junction had 12 bases not matched to a gene; V was cut back by 8 bases and J by 6 bases. The CDR3 sequence is 15 residues long. Per germline, CDR1 SQVTM and CDR2 ANQGSEA. The CDR3 DNA is TGCAGCACAAGGACTAGCGGGACGGAGAGGGATACGCAGTATTTT. As protein: CSTRTSGTERDTQYF.

The J gene is TRBJ1-1, the V gene TRBV6-5, with 9 bases identical to TRBD1. The V and J ends lost 6 bases and 4 bases, in that order; junction bases with no gene match: 6. This CDR3 is built from 14 residues. Germline-derived CDR1 and CDR2 are MNHEY and SVGAGI. The CDR3 DNA reads as TGTGCCAGCAGCCTAAACAGGGGGCCCACTGAAGCTTTCTTT. This sequence encodes CASSLNRGPTEAFF.

The J gene is TRBJ1-6, the V gene TRBV5-6; TRBD1 agrees at 7 bases. The CDR3 extends over 13 amino acids. V shed 2 bases, J shed 18 bases, and the junction held 11 bases outside the gene matches. Germline V lookup: CDR1 SGHDT, CDR2 YYEEEE. CDR3 protein: CASSFGEGQERHF. In nucleotides, the CDR3 is TGTGCCAGCAGCTTTGGGGAAGGACAGGAGCGCCACTTT. The whole variable domain, remainder taken from reference TRBV5-6 and TRBJ1-6, is DAGVTQSPTHLIKTRGQQVTLRCSPKSGHDTVSWYQQALGQGPQFIFQYYEEEERQRGNFPDRFSGHQFPNYSSELNVNALLLGDSALYLCASSFGEGQERHFGNGTRLTVT.

The genes are TRBV11-2 and TRBJ2-7, with 7 bases fitting TRBD2. CDR1 is SGHAT, CDR2 FQNNGV, per germline. Losses at the gene ends were 0 bases for V and 3 bases for J; bases not matched to a gene: 5. The CDR3 contains 15 residues. This chain's CDR3 is CASSLESAGVYEQYF. CDR3 DNA: TGTGCCAGCAGCTTAGAATCTGCGGGGGTCTACGAGCAGTACTTC.